A selection of T cell receptor beta chains follows, all from one sample in a study of T-cell memory formation after mild COVID-19. Each CDR3 protein gets one entry after TCRdb re-called the 5' RACE reads with MiXCR. The data contain about 50,000 distinct CDR3 sequences, 12% of them singletons. Sequencing input: PBMCs or a T cell subset sorted from them (not recorded which). These receptors were collected from a man between 18 and 29 years old who had mild COVID-19 (a few samples of this study predate the infection). Cell type and time point are not known. Each CDR3 is given with its conserved first and last residue. A D gene is named only where the DNA matches it firmly. Rows give clone size only sometimes, using once, few, many, or a class for an expanded clone.

many	TRBV20-1	-	TRBJ2-3	CSDQRGAGDTQYF	TGCAGTGATCAACGGGGGGCGGGAGATACGCAGTATTTT
-	TRBV5-1	-	TRBJ2-7	CASSFTDEQYF	TGCGCCAGCAGCTTCACTGACGAGCAGTACTTC
-	TRBV10-3	-	TRBJ1-5	CAISESYRRISNQPQHF	TGTGCCATCAGTGAGTCGTACAGGCGGATTTCCAATCAGCCCCAGCATTTT
-	TRBV7-2	-	TRBJ2-3	CASSIDTDTQYF	TGTGCCAGCAGCATCGACACAGATACGCAGTATTTT
-	TRBV4-3	TRBD2	TRBJ2-1	CASSQDPSGGYNEQFF	TGCGCCAGCAGCCAAGATCCTAGCGGGGGCTACAATGAGCAGTTCTTC
-	TRBV7-2	TRBD2	TRBJ2-3	CASSGSKERGLDTQYF	TGTGCCAGCAGCGGGTCGAAGGAGCGGGGATTAGATACGCAGTATTTT
-	TRBV6-5	TRBD1	TRBJ1-6	CASSWRRGQISYNSPLHF	TGTGCCAGCAGTTGGCGCAGGGGGCAGATCTCCTATAATTCACCCCTCCACTTT
-	TRBV20-1	-	TRBJ1-2	CSALLQVRYGYTF	TGCAGTGCGCTGCTTCAGGTTCGGTATGGCTACACCTTC
-	TRBV20-1	-	TRBJ2-3	CSARPGTQQADTQYF	TGCAGTGCTAGACCGGGGACCCAACAAGCGGATACGCAGTATTTT
-	TRBV20-1	-	TRBJ1-4	CSARDSTNEKLFF	TGCAGTGCTAGAGATAGTACGAATGAAAAACTGTTTTTT
-	TRBV9	-	TRBJ2-5	CASSVGPTSQETQYF	TGTGCCAGCAGCGTAGGGCCTACCTCCCAAGAGACCCAGTACTTC
many	TRBV5-1	TRBD2	TRBJ2-2	CASSREGSRDRGELFF	TGCGCCAGCAGCCGGGAGGGGAGTCGCGATCGCGGGGAGCTGTTTTTT
-	TRBV7-2	TRBD1	TRBJ1-4	CASSVTGGDEKLFF	TGTGCCAGCAGCGTCACAGGGGGGGATGAAAAACTGTTTTTT
few	TRBV29-1	-	TRBJ2-1	CSGLLLVSYNEQFF	TGCAGCGGACTCCTTCTGGTTTCCTACAATGAGCAGTTCTTC
once	TRBV4-3	TRBD1	TRBJ1-2	CASSPQGLNYGYTF	TGCGCCAGCAGCCCACAGGGGTTGAACTATGGCTACACCTTC
-	TRBV7-9	-	TRBJ1-1	CASSSRRNTEAFF	TGTGCCAGCAGCAGCAGGAGGAACACTGAAGCTTTCTTT